The present TCR beta chain was sequenced within a study of T-cell reconstitution after alpha-beta-depleted transplantation in children. About this clonotype itself: Its antigen is undetermined.

Findings and limits, study-wide: Several hundred graft clones that had expanded were reportedly the source of alpha-beta T cells about two months after transplant. T-cell counts and diversity at one year post-transplant came mainly from newly produced T cells.

Preparation of the TCRbeta library involved a method that used unique molecular identifiers. Each CDR3 protein is one row after TCRdb ran MiXCR on the PCR reads. The profile shows 530,000 or so distinct CDR3 sequences, about a quarter of them singletons. The starting material was PBMCs, obtained before TCRalphabeta/CD19-depleted stem cell transplant. This receptor was identified in a boy in the first two years of life with Wiskott-Aldrich syndrome, due to receive a stem cell transplant.

CDR3 region: CAIRLDSGNGYTF. Written as DNA, the CDR3 is TGTGCCATCAGGCTAGACTCCGGGAATGGCTACACCTTC. The rearrangement links TRBV10-3 to TRBJ1-2; no reliable D call. This CDR3 comprises 13 residues. CDR1 and CDR2 (germline): ENHRY, SYGVKD. With 6 bases removed from V and 6 bases from J, the gap between germline ends came to 14 bases.